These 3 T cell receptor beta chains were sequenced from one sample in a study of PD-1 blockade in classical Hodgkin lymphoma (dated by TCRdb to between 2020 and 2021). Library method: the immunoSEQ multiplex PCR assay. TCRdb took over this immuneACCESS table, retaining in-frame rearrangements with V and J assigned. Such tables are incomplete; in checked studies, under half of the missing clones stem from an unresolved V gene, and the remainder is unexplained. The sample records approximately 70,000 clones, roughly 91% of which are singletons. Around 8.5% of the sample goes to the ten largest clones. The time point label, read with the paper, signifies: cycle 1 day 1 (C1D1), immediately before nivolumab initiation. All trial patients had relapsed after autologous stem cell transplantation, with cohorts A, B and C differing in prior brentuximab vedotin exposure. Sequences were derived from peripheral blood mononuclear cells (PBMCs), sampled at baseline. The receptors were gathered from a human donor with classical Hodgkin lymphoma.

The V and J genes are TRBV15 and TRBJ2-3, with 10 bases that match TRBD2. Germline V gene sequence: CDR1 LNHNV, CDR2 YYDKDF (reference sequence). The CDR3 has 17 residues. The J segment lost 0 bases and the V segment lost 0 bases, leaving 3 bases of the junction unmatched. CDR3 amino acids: CATSRDERGGSTDTQYF. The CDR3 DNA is TGTGCCACCAGCAGAGACGAGCGGGGGGGTAGCACAGATACGCAGTATTTT.

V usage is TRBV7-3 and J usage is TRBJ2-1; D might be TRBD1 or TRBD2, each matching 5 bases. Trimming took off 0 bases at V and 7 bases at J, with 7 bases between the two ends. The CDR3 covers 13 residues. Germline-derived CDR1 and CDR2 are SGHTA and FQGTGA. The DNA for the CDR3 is TGTGCCAGCAGCTTAACTGAGGGGAATGAGCAGTTCTTC. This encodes CASSLTEGNEQFF.

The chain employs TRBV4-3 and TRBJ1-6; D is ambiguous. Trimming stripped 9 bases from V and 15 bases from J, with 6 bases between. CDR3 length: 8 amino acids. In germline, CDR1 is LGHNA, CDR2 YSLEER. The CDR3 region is CARAGLHF. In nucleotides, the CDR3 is TGCGCCAGGGCTGGCCTCCACTTT.